Listed here are 10 T cell receptor beta chains from one sample, sequenced in a study of blood T cell repertoires in COVID-19. Assay: immunoSEQ multiplex PCR; the TCRdb copy retains only in-frame clones and omits some. The data show about 250,000 clones, 80% to 90% seen once. The sample was PBMCs or T cells enriched from blood (not recorded which). The receptors shown here come from a middle-aged woman who had been exposed to COVID-19.

Comments on this clone: Given a much more abundant clone one base away, this may be a read error. The same CDR3 also results from other DNA sequences found in this sample. The V call is TRBV2, the J call TRBJ1-5; the match to TRBD1 covers 7 bases. CDR1 and CDR2 from the germline V gene are SNHLY and FYNNEI. The trim removed 4 bases at V and 5 bases at J, leaving 2 bases unmatched. CDR3 size: 13 residues. CDR3 bases: TGTGCCAGCAGTGTTACAGGGGATCAGCCCCAGCATTTT. It is translated as CASSVTGDQPQHF.

The chain has TRBV6-5 and TRBJ1-6; D may be TRBD1 (6 bases). Germline V gene lookup returns CDR1 MNHEY and CDR2 SVGAGI. V lost 6 bases to trimming and J lost 8 bases, with 11 bases between them. The CDR3 length is 13 residues. The CDR3 DNA sequence: TGTGCCAGCAGCCAGGACAGCGATTCACCCCTCCACTTT. It encodes CASSQDSDSPLHF.

The chain uses TRBV2 and TRBJ2-3, with D tentatively TRBD2 (5 bases). Trimming left V 4 bases short and J 4 bases short, with 15 bases between. Germline CDR1 and CDR2: SNHLY and FYNNEI. The CDR3 totals 15 residues. The chain's CDR3 is CASSGTVSSADTQYF. In nucleotides, the CDR3 is TGTGCCAGCAGTGGGACTGTCTCGAGCGCAGATACGCAGTATTTT.

The V call is TRBV4-1, the J call TRBJ2-7; possibly TRBD2 for D (7 bases). The germline CDR1 and CDR2 sequences are MGHRA and YSYEKL. The CDR3 sequence is 16 residues long. The V end lost 2 bases, the J end lost 2 bases, and 16 bases lay between the germline ends. This chain's CDR3 is CASSQMGGAPTYEQYF. DNA for the CDR3: TGCGCCAGCAGCCAAATGGGGGGGGCTCCTACCTACGAGCAGTACTTC.

The genes are TRBV19 and TRBJ1-5, with 7 bases matching TRBD1. J gave up 1 base and V 6 bases, and 9 bases lay outside the gene matches. The CDR3 has 16 residues. Germline lookup yields CDR1 LNHDA and CDR2 SQIVND (reference sequence). CDR3 sequence (DNA): TGTGCCAGTAGGACGCTAGGGGGCGCGAGCAATCAGCCCCAGCATTTT. Protein: CASRTLGGASNQPQHF.

The chain joins TRBV3-1 (or the pseudogene TRBV3-2) to TRBJ2-2; no clear D gene. The germline V gene encodes CDR1 LGHDT and CDR2 YNNKEL (reference sequence). This CDR3 has 15 amino acids. V was clipped by 3 bases and J by 0 bases, with 8 bases between them. CDR3 loop: CASSQGYANTGELFF. The CDR3 bases are TGTGCCAGCAGCCAGGGCTACGCGAACACCGGGGAGCTGTTTTTT.

The rearrangement uses TRBV18 and TRBJ1-5; D is possibly TRBD1 (6 bases). V was clipped by 6 bases and J by 9 bases, with 18 bases between them. The germline CDR1 and CDR2 sequences are KGHSH and LQKENI. The CDR3 length is 14 residues. CDR3 in DNA: TGTGCCAGCTCTCGGGGACAAGGTTCATGGCCCCAGCATTTT. Translated: CASSRGQGSWPQHF.

The CDR3 sequence is CASSSNRGLNEKLFF. The CDR3 nucleotides read TGTGCCAGCAGCAGTAACAGGGGTCTTAATGAAAAACTGTTTTTT. The V and J genes are TRBV5-4 and TRBJ1-4; 7 bases agree with TRBD1. The CDR3 spans 15 residues. With V trimmed by 4 bases and J by 4 bases, 7 bases remained unmatched. Germline CDR1 reads SGHNT; CDR2 reads YYREEE (reference sequence).

The rearrangement uses TRBV15 and TRBJ2-5; the D is unclear. The CDR3 consists of 17 residues. From germline, CDR1 is LNHNV and CDR2 YYDKDF (reference sequence). V was clipped by 2 bases and J by 4 bases, with 20 bases between them. CDR3 DNA: TGTGCCACCAGCAGACCCCCCGGCGAGCGAGGCGGAGAGACCCAGTACTTC. It is translated as CATSRPPGERGGETQYF. Variable domain in full (rest from reference TRBV15 and TRBJ2-5): DAMVIQNPRYQVTQFGKPVTLSCSQTLNHNVMYWYQQKSSQAPKLLFHYYDKDFNNEADTPDNFQSRRPNTSFCFLDIRSPGLGDTAMYLCATSRPPGERGGETQYFGPGTRLLVL.

The CDR3 spells CASSSAGGGEQYF. CDR3 coding DNA: TGTGCCAGCTCCTCCGCGGGGGGGGGAGAGCAGTACTTC. The chain uses TRBV18 and TRBJ2-7, with TRBD2 identical over 9 bases. The CDR3 sequence is 13 residues long. Germline V gene lookup returns CDR1 KGHSH and CDR2 LQKENI. V shed 6 bases and J 7 bases; nucleotides not matched to a gene: 7.